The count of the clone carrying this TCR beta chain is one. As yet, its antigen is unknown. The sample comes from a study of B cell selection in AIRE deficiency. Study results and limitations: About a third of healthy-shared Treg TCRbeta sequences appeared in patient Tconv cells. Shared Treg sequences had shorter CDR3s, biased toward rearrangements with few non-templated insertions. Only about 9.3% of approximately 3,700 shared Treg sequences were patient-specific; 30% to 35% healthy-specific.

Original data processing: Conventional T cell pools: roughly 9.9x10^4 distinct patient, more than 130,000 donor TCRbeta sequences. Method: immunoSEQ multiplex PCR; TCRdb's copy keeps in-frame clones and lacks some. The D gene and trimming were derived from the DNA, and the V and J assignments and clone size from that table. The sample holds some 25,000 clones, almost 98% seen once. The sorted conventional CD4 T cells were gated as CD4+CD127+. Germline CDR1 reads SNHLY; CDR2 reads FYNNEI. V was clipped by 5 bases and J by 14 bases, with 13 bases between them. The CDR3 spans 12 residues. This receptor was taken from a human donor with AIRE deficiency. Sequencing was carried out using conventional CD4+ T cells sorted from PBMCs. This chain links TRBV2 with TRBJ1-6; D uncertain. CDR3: CASSSSSATLHF. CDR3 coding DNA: TGTGCCAGCAGTAGTTCTTCCGCGACCCTCCACTTT.